This TCR beta chain was sequenced during a study of cytomegalovirus exposure and HLA in healthy donors. Study-wide results and caveats: According to an earlier analysis, most TCR beta V segments yielded productive rearrangements about 87% or about 30% of the time.

As for this clone: Its cognate antigen is unknown.

Donors were nominally healthy when sampled, though unrecorded immune exposures were likely. The junction had 9 bases not matched to a gene; V was cut back by 2 bases and J by 3 bases. The V gene's germline CDR1 is GTSNPN and CDR2 SVGIG (reference sequence). The CDR3 is made up of 16 amino acids. PCR used 60 Vbeta primers and 13 Jbeta primers. Profiling relied on immunoSEQ multiplex PCR, and the TCRdb table lists in-frame clones only, not all of them. This sample has under 130,000 clones; around three quarters occur once, and the top ten carry under 4.5%. The sample consisted of PBMCs. The chain employs TRBV30 and TRBJ2-1; 8 bases fit TRBD2. This TCR derives from a man over 45 in good health and CMV-seropositive. This chain's CDR3 is CAWSRGLAGGYNEQFF. The CDR3, as DNA: TGTGCCTGGAGTAGAGGTCTAGCGGGCGGCTACAATGAGCAGTTCTTC. Full variable domain (remainder filled in from reference TRBV30 and TRBJ2-1): SQTIHQWPATLVQPVGSPLSLECTVEGTSNPNLYWYRQAAGRGLQLLFYSVGIGQISSEVPQNLSASRPQDRQFILSSKKLLLSDSGFYLCAWSRGLAGGYNEQFFGPGTRLTVL.